The 18 T cell receptor beta chains below come from one sample, sequenced in a study of blood T cell repertoires in COVID-19. Libraries were prepared by immunoSEQ multiplex PCR; TCRdb keeps only in-frame clonotypes and omits some of them. Of about 62,000 clones listed, about nine tenths are singletons. The sequencing input was peripheral blood. The source is a woman of 80 years or more with acute or convalescent COVID-19.

This chain uses TRBV4-2 with TRBJ1-6, with 8 bases that match TRBD1. V shed 0 bases and J 9 bases; nucleotides not matched to a gene: 7. This CDR3 is 16 amino acids long. Looked up from germline, CDR1 is LGHNA and CDR2 is YNFKEQ. The CDR3 region is CASSQEWRQGASPLHF. CDR3 sequence (DNA): TGTGCCAGCAGCCAAGAATGGAGGCAGGGGGCTTCACCCCTCCACTTT.

V gene TRBV4-3 combines with J gene TRBJ2-3, with TRBD2 identical over 8 bases. Trimming cost V 0 bases and J 3 bases; bases outside gene matches: 8. From germline, CDR1 is LGHNA and CDR2 YSLEER. This CDR3 comprises 17 residues. The CDR3 spells CASSQDLSSGATDTQYF. The DNA of the CDR3 is TGCGCCAGCAGCCAAGATCTAAGTAGCGGGGCTACAGATACGCAGTATTTT.

This clone was detected once. The V and J genes are TRBV5-1 and TRBJ1-1, with TRBD1 as a possible D gene (5 bases). CDR1 is SGHRS, CDR2 YFSETQ, per germline. The CDR3 length is 16 residues. The V end lost 6 bases, the J end lost 0 bases, and 18 bases lay between the germline ends. The CDR3 sequence is CASNTRGDRMNTEAFF. Written as DNA, the CDR3 is TGCGCCAGCAACACCCGGGGGGACCGGATGAACACTGAAGCTTTCTTT.

This sequence joins TRBV3-1 (or the pseudogene TRBV3-2) and TRBJ2-1; D gene unclear. Germline CDR1 and CDR2: LGHDT and YNNKEL (reference sequence). The ends were cut back, 3 bases at V and 1 base at J, with 13 bases in the middle. The CDR3 runs 16 residues. CDR3 loop: CASSHSTERSYNEQFF. The CDR3 DNA sequence: TGTGCCAGCAGCCATAGTACGGAGCGATCCTACAATGAGCAGTTCTTC.

The gene calls are TRBV6-6 and TRBJ2-7, with D possibly TRBD2 on 6 matching bases. The germline V gene encodes CDR1 MNHNY and CDR2 SVGAGI (reference sequence). Deletions cut 6 bases from V and 1 base from J, with 13 bases between. CDR3 length: 14 amino acids. The CDR3 region has the DNA TGTGCCAGCAGCTTACGCGGGGAGTCCTACGAGCAGTACTTC. It is translated as CASSLRGESYEQYF.

V usage is TRBV7-3 and J usage is TRBJ2-1; the D is unclear. Germline lookup yields CDR1 SGHTA and CDR2 FQGTGA. With 5 bases removed from V and 0 bases from J, the gap between germline ends came to 14 bases. The CDR3 totals 16 residues. CDR3 nucleotides: TGTGCCAGCAGCCTCAATCCGACGGGCTCCTACAATGAGCAGTTCTTC. It translates to CASSLNPTGSYNEQFF.

V is TRBV6-5 and J is TRBJ1-1; 8 bases are shared with TRBD1. The junction had 9 bases not matched to a gene; V was cut back by 10 bases and J by 2 bases. Looked up from germline, CDR1 is MNHEY and CDR2 is SVGAGI. The CDR3 is 14 amino acids. The CDR3 nucleotides read TGTGCCACCACACCGGGACAGGCCAACACTGAAGCTTTCTTT. It yields the protein CATTPGQANTEAFF.

The chain employs TRBV7-3 and TRBJ2-2; TRBD2 aligns across 7 bases. CDR1 is SGHTA, CDR2 FQGTGA, per germline. CDR3 length: 14 residues. The V gene end was trimmed by 4 bases and the J gene end by 6 bases; junction bases not matched to a gene: 5. The DNA of the CDR3 is TGTGCCAGCAGCTCCCAGCGGGGTCCCGGGGAGCTGTTTTTT. It is translated as CASSSQRGPGELFF. The full variable domain, rest sourced from reference TRBV7-3 and TRBJ2-2, is GAGVSQTPSNKVTEKGKYVELRCDPISGHTALYWYRQSLGQGPEFLIYFQGTGAADDSGLPNDRFFAVRPEGSVSTLKIQRTERGDSAVYLCASSSQRGPGELFFGEGSRLTVL.

On this clone itself: In the same sample, other DNA sequences code for this CDR3. The chain couples TRBV30 to TRBJ1-5; no reliable D call. V was trimmed by 0 bases and J by 7 bases, leaving 10 bases between them. The CDR3 sequence is 13 residues long. Germline loops: CDR1 GTSNPN, CDR2 SVGIG (reference sequence). As DNA, the CDR3 is TGTGCCTGGAGTGTAGGAGGGCAGCAGCCCCAGCATTTT. It yields the protein CAWSVGGQQPQHF.

V gene TRBV7-9 combines with J gene TRBJ1-6, with D maybe TRBD1 (5 bases). V lost 3 bases to trimming and J lost 0 bases, with 15 bases between them. Germline-derived CDR1 and CDR2 are SEHNR and FQNEAQ (reference sequence). The CDR3 runs to 18 residues. The CDR3 loop reads CASSLWAGGTSYNSPLHF. In DNA form, the CDR3 reads TGTGCCAGCAGCTTGTGGGCCGGGGGGACCTCCTATAATTCACCCCTCCACTTT.

The DNA for the CDR3 is TGTGCCAGCTCACCACGGGGGACAGAGTATCACTATGGCTACACCTTC. Protein product: CASSPRGTEYHYGYTF. The V gene is TRBV18, the J gene TRBJ1-2; TRBD1 agrees at 7 bases. Germline V CDR1 and CDR2: KGHSH, LQKENI. The CDR3 runs to 16 residues. V shed 1 base and J 3 bases; nucleotides not matched to a gene: 8.

The CDR3: CASSPGTGNGYTF. The CDR3 DNA sequence: TGTGCCAGCAGTCCCGGGACAGGGAATGGCTACACCTTC. The genes are TRBV6-6 and TRBJ1-2; 9 nucleotides agree with TRBD1. Germline V gives CDR1 MNHNY, CDR2 SVGAGI (reference sequence). This CDR3 spans 13 amino acids. V gave up 5 bases and J gave up 6 bases; unmatched junction bases: 4.

The chain couples TRBV7-9 to TRBJ1-4; 10 bases match TRBD1. Trimming removed 4 bases from V and 8 bases from J; junction bases left unmatched: 4. Germline V gene lookup returns CDR1 SEHNR and CDR2 FQNEAQ (reference sequence). The CDR3 sequence is 14 residues long. This chain's CDR3 is CASSSGQGMEKLFF. The CDR3 region has the DNA TGTGCCAGCAGCTCGGGACAGGGGATGGAAAAACTGTTTTTT. Full variable domain (rest looked up from reference TRBV7-9 and TRBJ1-4): DTGVSQNPRHKITKRGQNVTFRCDPISEHNRLYWYRQTLGQGPEFLTYFQNEAQLEKSRLLSDRFSAERPKGSFSTLEIQRTEQGDSAMYLCASSSGQGMEKLFFGSGTQLSVL.

V gene TRBV7-2 combines with J gene TRBJ2-7, with TRBD2 identical over 8 bases. CDR1 SGHTA and CDR2 FQGNSA come from the germline V gene. V gave up 5 bases and J gave up 2 bases; unmatched junction bases: 14. This CDR3 region has 17 residues. CDR3 in DNA: TGTGCCAGCAGCCCAGAACCCCGGACTAGCCTGGCCTACGAGCAGTACTTC. Amino acids: CASSPEPRTSLAYEQYF.

The chain joins TRBV5-1 to TRBJ2-5; D is uncertain. The ends were cut back, 7 bases at V and 4 bases at J, with 14 bases in the middle. Germline values: CDR1 SGHRS, CDR2 YFSETQ. The CDR3 has 13 amino acids. The CDR3 DNA follows: TGCGCCAGCGCCATACTACCTCCAGAGACCCAGTACTTC. Translation: CASAILPPETQYF.

The rearrangement joins TRBV12-3 or TRBV12-4 to TRBJ1-1, with 7 nucleotides matching TRBD1. V was pared by 5 bases and J by 11 bases, with 5 bases of the junction left unmatched. The CDR3 has 11 residues. Here the CDR3 DNA reads TGTGCCAGCAGTATCGACAGGGCGGCTTTCTTT. Amino acids: CASSIDRAAFF.

There are a few counts of this clone. The rearrangement links TRBV25-1 to TRBJ1-3; D is ambiguous. V lost 8 bases and J lost 0, with 20 bases in between. The CDR3 has 17 amino acids. Germline-derived CDR1 and CDR2 are MGHDK and SYGVNS. The CDR3 nucleotides are TGTGCCAGCGCATCGTCCTACCTTGGGAGCTCTGGAAACACCATATATTTT. This codes for CASASSYLGSSGNTIYF.

V usage is TRBV5-1 and J usage is TRBJ1-1; 8 bases are shared with TRBD1. The CDR3 length is 14 residues. Germline CDR1 SGHRS, CDR2 YFSETQ. V lost 0 bases and J lost 7; bases outside the gene matches: 5. The DNA for the CDR3 is TGCGCCAGCAGCTTGGCCAGGGGGCTTGGTGAAGCTTTCTTT. It specifies CASSLARGLGEAFF. The full variable domain, its missing parts supplied by reference TRBV5-1 and TRBJ1-1, is KAGVTQTPRYLIKTRGQQVTLSCSPISGHRSVSWYQQTPGQGLQFLFEYFSETQRNKGNFPGRFSGRQFSNSRSEMNVSTLELGDSALYLCASSLARGLGEAFFGQGTRLTVV.